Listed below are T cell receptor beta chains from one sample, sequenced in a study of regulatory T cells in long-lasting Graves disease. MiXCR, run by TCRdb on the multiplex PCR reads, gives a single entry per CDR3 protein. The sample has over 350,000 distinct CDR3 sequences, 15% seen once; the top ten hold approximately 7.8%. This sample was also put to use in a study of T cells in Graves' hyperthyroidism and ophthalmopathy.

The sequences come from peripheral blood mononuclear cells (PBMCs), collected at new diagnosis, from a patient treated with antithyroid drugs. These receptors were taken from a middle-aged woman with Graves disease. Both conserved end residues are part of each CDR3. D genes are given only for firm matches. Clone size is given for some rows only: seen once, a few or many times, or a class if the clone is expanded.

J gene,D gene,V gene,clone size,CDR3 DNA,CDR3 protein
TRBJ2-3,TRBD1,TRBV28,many,TGTGCCAGCAGCGGGACAGGGCGGGTAGATACGCAGTATTTT,CASSGTGRVDTQYF
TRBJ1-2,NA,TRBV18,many,TGTGCCAGCTCACCTCAGGGGCAGTATGGCTACACCTTC,CASSPQGQYGYTF
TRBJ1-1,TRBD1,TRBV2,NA,TGTGCCAGCATCACAGGGGGAATCATGAACACTGAAGCTTTCTTT,CASITGGIMNTEAFF
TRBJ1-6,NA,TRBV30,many,TGTGCCTGGAGTAGAACAGCTTATAATTCACCCCTCCACTTT,CAWSRTAYNSPLHF
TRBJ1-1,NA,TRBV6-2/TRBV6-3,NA,TGTGCCAGCAGTCGGGTCCCAATTGGGACTGAAGCTTTCTTT,CASSRVPIGTEAFF
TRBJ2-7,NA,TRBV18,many,TGTGCCAGCTCGGGGGCCAGCGGCCACGAGCAGTACTTC,CASSGASGHEQYF
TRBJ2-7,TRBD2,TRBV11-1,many,TGTGCCAGCACTTCATGGACTAGCGGGAGTGGGTCCGAGCAGTACTTC,CASTSWTSGSGSEQYF
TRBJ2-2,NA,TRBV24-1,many,TGTGCCACCAGTGACCCGGGGCAAGGGATCCCCGGGGAGCTGTTTTTT,CATSDPGQGIPGELFF
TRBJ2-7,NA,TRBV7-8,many,TGTGCCAGCAGCTTAACAGCCTACGAGCAGTACTTC,CASSLTAYEQYF
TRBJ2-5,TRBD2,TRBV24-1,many,TGTGCCACCAGTGATTTGGAGACTAGCGGTGAGACCCAGTACTTC,CATSDLETSGETQYF
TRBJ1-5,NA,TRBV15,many,TGTGCCACCAGTATCGCAGGGGCCAATCAGCCCCAGCATTTT,CATSIAGANQPQHF
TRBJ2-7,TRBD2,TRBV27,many,TGTGCCAGCAGTTTAGGAGCGGGAGGGCTGAAGCAGTACTTC,CASSLGAGGLKQYF
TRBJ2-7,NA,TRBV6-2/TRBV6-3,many,TGTGCCAGCAGCTCGCTTCAGGGGAGGACTTACGAGCAGTACTTC,CASSSLQGRTYEQYF
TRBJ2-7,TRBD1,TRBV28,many,TGTGCCAGCAGAGATCCGGGACAGGGTCGGTGGTGGTCCTTC,CASRDPGQGRWWSF
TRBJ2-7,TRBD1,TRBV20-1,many,TGCAGTGCTCCCCGGGACAGGGTTCTTACCGAGCAGTACTTC,CSAPRDRVLTEQYF
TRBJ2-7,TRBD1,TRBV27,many,TGTGCCAGCAGTACTCCCGTCAGACAGGGCCGTAGTTCCTACGAGCAGTACTTC,CASSTPVRQGRSSYEQYF
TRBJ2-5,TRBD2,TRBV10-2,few,TGCGCCAGCAGGGGGGGGGGGTCCGGGGAGACCCAGTACTTC,CASRGGGSGETQYF
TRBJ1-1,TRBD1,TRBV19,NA,TGTGCCAGTAGTATCGGAGGACAGGGGAACACTGAAGCTTTCTTT,CASSIGGQGNTEAFF
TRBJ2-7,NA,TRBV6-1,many,TGTGCCACCCCTGACCCCGGGGAGCTCTACGAGCAGTACTTC,CATPDPGELYEQYF
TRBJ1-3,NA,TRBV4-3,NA,TGCGCCAGCAGCCCAGATGGCCCCTCTGGAAACACCATATATTTT,CASSPDGPSGNTIYF
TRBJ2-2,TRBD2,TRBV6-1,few,TGTGCCAGCAGTGAAATGGCGGGAGGACCGAACACCGGGGAGCTGTTTTTT,CASSEMAGGPNTGELFF
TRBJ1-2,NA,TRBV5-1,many,TGCGCCAGCAGCTTGGGGCCGGGTCCTCAATCGCGAGGCTACACCTTC,CASSLGPGPQSRGYTF
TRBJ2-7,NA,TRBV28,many,TGTGCTTTGATGGGTAACGAGCAGTACTTC,CALMGNEQYF
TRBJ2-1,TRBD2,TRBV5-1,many,TGCGCCAGCAGCTTACGTGGACTAGCGGGGATCAATGAGCAGTTCTTC,CASSLRGLAGINEQFF
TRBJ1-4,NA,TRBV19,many,TGTGCCAGTAGTGGAGGGCAGTATGAAAAACTGTTTTTT,CASSGGQYEKLFF
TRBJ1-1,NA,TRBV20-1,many,TGCAGTGCTAGCATGGCCATGAACACTGAAGCTTTCTTT,CSASMAMNTEAFF
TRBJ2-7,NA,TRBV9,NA,TGTGACAGCAGCGTAGCTGGCGGGCCTGCCTACGAGCAGTACTTC,CDSSVAGGPAYEQYF